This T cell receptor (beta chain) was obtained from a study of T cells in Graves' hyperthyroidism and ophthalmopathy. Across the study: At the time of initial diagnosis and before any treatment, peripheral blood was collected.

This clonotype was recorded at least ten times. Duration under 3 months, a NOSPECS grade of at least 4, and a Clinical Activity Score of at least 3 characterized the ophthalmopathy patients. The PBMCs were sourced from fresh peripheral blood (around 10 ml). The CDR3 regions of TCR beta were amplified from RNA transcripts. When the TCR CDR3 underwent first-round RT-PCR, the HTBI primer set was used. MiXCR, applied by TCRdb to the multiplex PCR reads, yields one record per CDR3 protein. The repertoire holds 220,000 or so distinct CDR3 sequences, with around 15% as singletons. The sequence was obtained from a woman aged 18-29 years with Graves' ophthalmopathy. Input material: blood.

The DNA for the CDR3 is TGTGCCAGCAGCTTAGAACAGCCTACCGGGCAGTATTTT. Its translation is CASSLEQPTGQYF. The chain couples TRBV7-8 to TRBJ2-3; D gene uncertain. Trimming removed 1 base at V and 11 bases at J, with 13 bases between. Germline lookup yields CDR1 SGHVS and CDR2 FQNEAQ. The CDR3 loop spans 13 amino acids.